A single TCR beta chain is shown here with its context. Its specificity is unknown. Sequencing used immunoSEQ multiplex PCR; TCRdb keeps in-frame clones, though not all of them. The data show under 150,000 clones, 85% to 95% seen once. This sample was taken from a study of graft-versus-host responses after intestinal transplantation. Background on the study: Uniformly, recipients were administered anti-thymocyte globulin induction with subsequent tacrolimus and steroids for two to three years.

V shed 2 bases, J shed 3 bases, and the junction held 0 bases outside the gene matches. Germline V lookup: CDR1 MDHEN, CDR2 SYDVKM. The CDR3 length is 13 residues. Findings and limits, study-wide: GvH clones were found in recipient marrow; some appeared first in ileum or blood.

The chain joins TRBV28 to TRBJ1-2; TRBD1 aligns across 7 bases. The sample in question was unstimulated CD8+ T cells sorted from spleen or lymph node cells, obtained before intestinal transplant. The receptor was derived from a human donor who received an intestinal transplant. CDR3 amino acids: CASSLDRDYGYTF. CDR3 DNA: TGTGCCAGCAGTTTAGACAGGGACTATGGCTACACCTTC.